This record looks at one T cell receptor (beta chain) sequence and its context. This sample is drawn from a study of blood T cell repertoires in COVID-19. Study-wide background: Nucleic acid was either cDNA or gDNA, and it came from T cells, B-cell-depleted T cells, or PBMCs.

The CDR3 is 18 amino acids. Germline CDR1 is SGDLS and CDR2 is YYNGEE. V was pared by 1 base and J by 2 bases, with 19 bases between. Original analysis: From reference gene primer amplification, estimates of nucleated cell counts were derived. Profiled with immunoSEQ multiplex PCR; TCRdb holds only in-frame clones, not every one. V, J and clone size are those of that table, while D and trimming were read from the DNA. The data hold about 320,000 clones, with about 82% observed a single time. The sequenced material came from peripheral blood. The chain uses TRBV9 and TRBJ1-3; possible D gene TRBD1, 5 bases. The source is a woman between 50 and 59 years old with acute or convalescent COVID-19. The CDR3 region has the DNA TGTGCCAGCAGCGTAAGTTCCTCGACAGCTGGGACTGGAAACACCATATATTTT. Amino acid sequence: CASSVSSSTAGTGNTIYF.